This is a list of T cell receptor beta chains from one sample in a study of cytomegalovirus exposure and HLA in healthy donors. Method: immunoSEQ multiplex PCR; TCRdb's copy keeps in-frame clones and lacks some. The sample consists of about 110,000 clones, approximately 80% of them appearing once. Material: PBMCs. The receptors come from a woman in her 30s in good health and CMV-seronegative. The CDR3 runs from the conserved cysteine through the conserved F or W. D genes are given only for firm matches. Not every row has a clone size; where given, it reads once, few, many or a size class.

J	V	size	D	DNA	CDR3
TRBJ1-5	TRBV7-2	.	.	TGTGCCAGCAGCTTAGTGGGGGGGGTGTCGCCCCAGCATTTT	CASSLVGGVSPQHF
TRBJ2-3	TRBV25-1	once	TRBD1	TGTGCCAGCGGCGAGGACAGGGGCGAGGCCGGATCGCAGTATTTT	CASGEDRGEAGSQYF
TRBJ2-7	TRBV5-1	.	.	TGCGCCAGCAGCTTACGGCAGGCCTCCTACGAGCAGTACTTC	CASSLRQASYEQYF
TRBJ2-5	TRBV2	.	.	TGTGCCAGCAGTGAGTCGGTCAACCAAGAGACCCAGTACTTC	CASSESVNQETQYF
TRBJ2-2	TRBV7-9	few	.	TGTGCCAGCAGCTTATTCGCGGGACCCGCCGGGGAGCTGTTTTTT	CASSLFAGPAGELFF
TRBJ2-3	TRBV9	once	TRBD1	TGTGCCAGCAGCGTAGCTGGGACAGGCGGGACAGATACGCAGTATTTT	CASSVAGTGGTDTQYF
TRBJ1-5	TRBV7-2	.	.	TGTGCCAGCAGCTTAGCAGGGGGAAATGGTCAGCCCCAGCATTTT	CASSLAGGNGQPQHF
TRBJ1-5	TRBV21-1	.	.	TGTGCCAGCAGCAAAGGACGGGATCAGCCCCAGCATTTT	CASSKGRDQPQHF
TRBJ2-7	TRBV7-2	once	TRBD2	TGTGCCAGCAGCTTAGAGCGGGGTGGTTACGCGCAGTACTTC	CASSLERGGYAQYF
TRBJ1-2	TRBV4-3	once	.	TGCGCCAGCAGCCAAGACCCGAACGGTAACTATGGCTACACCTTC	CASSQDPNGNYGYTF
TRBJ1-3	TRBV4-2	.	.	TGTGCCAGCAGCCAAAAGGGGAGGGGGAGCTCTGGAAACACCATATATTTT	CASSQKGRGSSGNTIYF
TRBJ2-4	TRBV5-6	.	.	TGTGCCAGCAGCTTGCCCGGGGATCGCATTCAGTACTTC	CASSLPGDRIQYF
TRBJ2-7	TRBV20-1	.	.	TGCAGTGCTAGTAGGGGCTACGAGCAGTACTTC	CSASRGYEQYF
TRBJ2-3	TRBV19	.	TRBD2	TGTGCCAGTAGTATCGGAATGAGCGGCGGGAGGGCAAATACGCAGTATTTT	CASSIGMSGGRANTQYF
TRBJ2-1	TRBV11-2	.	.	TGTGCCAGCAGCTCTGTGTGGGGACAAGGCAATGAGCAGTTCTTC	CASSSVWGQGNEQFF
TRBJ1-1	TRBV7-9	.	.	TGTGCCAGCAGCTCACAGGGTTCGCACACTGAAGCTTTCTTT	CASSSQGSHTEAFF
TRBJ2-5	TRBV27	.	.	TGTGCCAGCAGTTTACGATCCGGGGTGGCCCAGTACTTC	CASSLRSGVAQYF
TRBJ2-1	TRBV6-4	few	TRBD2	TGTGCCAGCAGTAATGGACTAGATTATGAGCAGTTCTTC	CASSNGLDYEQFF
TRBJ1-5	TRBV30	.	.	TGTGCCTGGAGTGTACAAGGGGGAAATCAGCCCCAGCATTTT	CAWSVQGGNQPQHF
TRBJ1-3	TRBV28	.	.	TGTGCCAGCAGTTTCAGACAGGCGGCGTCTGGAAACACCATATATTTT	CASSFRQAASGNTIYF
TRBJ2-1	TRBV7-6	.	TRBD2	TGTGCCAGCAGCTTAGCAGGGCGGGGGGCGACCTACAATGAGCAGTTCTTC	CASSLAGRGATYNEQFF
TRBJ1-1	TRBV6-5	few	.	TGTGCCAGCCACCGGGGGTCGGATACTGAAGCTTTCTTT	CASHRGSDTEAFF
TRBJ2-7	TRBV29-1	.	TRBD2	TGCAGCGGCAGACTAGCGGGAGTCAACGAGCAGTACTTC	CSGRLAGVNEQYF
TRBJ2-7	TRBV19	.	TRBD1	TGTGCCAGTAGTATACAGGCAGGGGGCACCTACGAGCAGTACTTC	CASSIQAGGTYEQYF
TRBJ1-1	TRBV29-1	.	.	TGCAGCGTTGACAGGAACACTGAAGCTTTCTTT	CSVDRNTEAFF
TRBJ1-6	TRBV7-2	once	.	TGTGCCAGCAGCCCGCCCGGGGGGTACTCACCCCTCCACTTT	CASSPPGGYSPLHF
TRBJ2-3	TRBV28	.	.	TGTGCCAGCAGCTCCCACCTCATAGGGGTGGATACGCAGTATTTT	CASSSHLIGVDTQYF
TRBJ1-1	TRBV15	.	TRBD1	TGTGCCACCAGCAGACCGCGCGGGACAGGGGGCCTTGAAGCTTTCTTT	CATSRPRGTGGLEAFF
TRBJ1-5	TRBV5-5	.	.	TGTGCCAGCAGCGTGGACAGCATCGGGCCCCAGCATTTT	CASSVDSIGPQHF
TRBJ2-1	TRBV6-5	.	.	TGTGCCAGCAGGATAAGCTCGGGTGAGCAGTTCTTC	CASRISSGEQFF
TRBJ1-2	TRBV5-5	.	TRBD1	TGTGCCAGCAGCTTGAATGGGCAGGGGGTCTATGGCTACACCTTC	CASSLNGQGVYGYTF
TRBJ1-1	TRBV29-1	once	.	TGCAGTGCAGTCGGGTTAACTAAGAACACTGAAGCTTTCTTT	CSAVGLTKNTEAFF
TRBJ2-5	TRBV19	.	TRBD2	TGTGCCAGTAGTAGTACTAGCGGGAGGGCCGGGCTCTATGAGACCCAGTACTTC	CASSSTSGRAGLYETQYF